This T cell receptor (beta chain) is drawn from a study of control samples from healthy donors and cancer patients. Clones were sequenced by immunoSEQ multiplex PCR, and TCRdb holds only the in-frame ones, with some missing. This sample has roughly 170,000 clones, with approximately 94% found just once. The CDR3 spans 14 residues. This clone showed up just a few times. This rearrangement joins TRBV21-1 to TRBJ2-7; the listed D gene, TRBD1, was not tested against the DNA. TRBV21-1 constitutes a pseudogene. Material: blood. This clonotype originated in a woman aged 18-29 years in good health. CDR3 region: CAAHAHLQGNEQYF. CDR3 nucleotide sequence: TGTGCCGCTCACGCCCATTTACAGGGAAACGAGCAGTACTTC.